Sequencing of this TCR beta chain was carried out in a study of cytotoxic CD8 clonotypes in ibrutinib-treated CLL. Study-level background: After treatment lasting a median approximately 11 months, range 6 to 36, response samples were collected. Productive templates averaged approximately 260,000 per sample, and productive rearrangements around 97,000. Broader study findings: Once treatment began, public clonotypes, which were uncommon, contracted or stayed stable.

Only in-frame clones appear in the TCRdb table, and some are missing; sequencing was by immunoSEQ multiplex PCR. The sample contains some 200,000 clones, 55% to 85% of which appear only once. There are 16 residues in the CDR3. Germline CDR1 is SGDLS and CDR2 is YYNGEE. The V gene lost 4 bases and the J gene lost 9 bases, with 23 bases spanning the gap. As to this clone: Its target is unknown.

This TCR was sampled from a human donor with chronic lymphocytic leukemia. This sequence joins TRBV9 and TRBJ2-1; possible D gene TRBD1, 7 bases. The sample in question was PBMCs, obtained after 24 months of ibrutinib treatment. The CDR3 is CASSPGGGARMLEQFF. CDR3 nucleotides: TGTGCCAGCAGCCCAGGGGGAGGAGCCCGGATGCTTGAGCAGTTCTTC.